A single sample gave rise to the 19 T cell receptor beta chains below, sequenced in a study of TIL therapy for anti-PD-1-resistant metastatic lung cancer listed by TCRdb under 2021. TCR beta CDR3 regions were amplified from genomic DNA by bias-controlled multiplex PCR with the immunoSEQ v3 hsTCRB kit. The table was pulled from immuneACCESS by TCRdb, which kept in-frame rearrangements only. Such tables lose some clones; where checked, under half of the loss comes from unresolved V genes, and the rest has no known cause. This sample holds approximately 47,000 clones; 80% to 90% were observed only once. In total, the top ten clones hold about 5% of the sample. The time point label of this sample denotes: pre-treatment sample, taken before nivolumab and TIL therapy. Sequenced material: blood, taken at baseline. All receptors derive from a person aged 25 to 85 with non-small cell lung cancer.

This chain connects TRBV7-3 to TRBJ2-5; D is undetermined. CDR3 length: 13 amino acids. Trimming took off 1 base at V and 5 bases at J, with 8 bases between the two ends. Germline V gene lookup returns CDR1 SGHTA and CDR2 FQGTGA. CDR3 DNA sequence: TGTGCCAGCAGCTTAAGGCCTGGGGAGACCCAGTACTTC. Encoded protein: CASSLRPGETQYF.

The chain is built from TRBV9 and TRBJ2-3; possibly TRBD2 for D (6 bases). Germline V lookup: CDR1 SGDLS, CDR2 YYNGEE. This CDR3 spans 14 amino acids. V lost 3 bases and J 2 bases, leaving 10 bases between the germline ends. In DNA, the CDR3 is TGTGCCAGCAGCGGCCGGGACTTCACAGATACGCAGTATTTT. It yields the protein CASSGRDFTDTQYF.

This chain joins TRBV5-1 and TRBJ1-1; D gene uncertain. The V end lost 2 bases, the J end lost 4 bases, and 3 bases lay between the germline ends. The CDR3 has 11 residues. The germline V gene encodes CDR1 SGHRS and CDR2 YFSETQ. The CDR3 nucleotides read TGCGCCAGCAGCTTTGGCACTGAAGCTTTCTTT. Translation: CASSFGTEAFF.

The chain has TRBV9 and TRBJ1-6; D is unresolved. Trimming left V 4 bases short and J 7 bases short, with 6 bases between. The CDR3 is 12 amino acids. CDR1 is SGDLS, CDR2 YYNGEE, per germline. CDR3 nucleotide sequence: TGTGCCAGCAGCCTCCAAAATTCACCCCTCCACTTT. Translating gives CASSLQNSPLHF.

CDR3 loop: CASSEVYYNEQFF. CDR3 DNA: TGTGCCAGCAGTGAAGTTTACTACAATGAGCAGTTCTTC. The chain employs TRBV2 and TRBJ2-1; D gene uncertain. The V gene lost 1 base and the J gene lost 3 bases, with 4 bases spanning the gap. Germline V CDR1 and CDR2: SNHLY, FYNNEI. The CDR3 is made up of 13 amino acids.

The V gene is TRBV7-9, the J gene TRBJ2-1, with 9 bases lining up with TRBD1. The J segment lost 7 bases and the V segment lost 5 bases, leaving 6 bases of the junction unmatched. The CDR3 consists of 14 residues. The germline gives CDR1 SEHNR, CDR2 FQNEAQ (reference sequence). The CDR3 region is CASSVRDRANEQFF. The CDR3 nucleotides read TGTGCCAGCAGCGTCCGGGACAGGGCGAATGAGCAGTTCTTC. The full variable domain, rest sourced from reference TRBV7-9 and TRBJ2-1, is DTGVSQNPRHKITKRGQNVTFRCDPISEHNRLYWYRQTLGQGPEFLTYFQNEAQLEKSRLLSDRFSAERPKGSFSTLEIQRTEQGDSAMYLCASSVRDRANEQFFGPGTRLTVL.

The chain recombines TRBV15 with TRBJ2-7; TRBD1 matches 7 bases. J was trimmed by 7 bases and V by 5 bases; bases with no gene match: 8. The CDR3 has 13 amino acids. Looked up from germline, CDR1 is LNHNV and CDR2 is YYDKDF (reference sequence). In nucleotides, the CDR3 is TGTGCCACCAGCCCCAGGGGGACGGGAGAGCAGTACTTC. Translation: CATSPRGTGEQYF. The full variable domain, completed using reference TRBV15 and TRBJ2-7, is DAMVIQNPRYQVTQFGKPVTLSCSQTLNHNVMYWYQQKSSQAPKLLFHYYDKDFNNEADTPDNFQSRRPNTSFCFLDIRSPGLGDTAMYLCATSPRGTGEQYFGPGTRLTVT.

This clone was counted a few times. The V gene is TRBV7-9, the J gene TRBJ1-3; D unclear. CDR1 is SEHNR and CDR2 is FQNEAQ in the germline V gene (reference sequence). V was pared by 5 bases and J by 0 bases, with 14 bases between. The CDR3 consists of 16 residues. The CDR3 protein is CASSQGREFSGNTIYF. For the CDR3, the DNA is TGTGCCAGCAGCCAAGGGCGGGAATTCTCTGGAAACACCATATATTTT.

This chain uses TRBV28 with TRBJ1-6, with D unclear. The CDR3 length is 14 residues. V lost 2 bases and J lost 9, with 11 bases in between. Germline V gene sequence: CDR1 MDHEN, CDR2 SYDVKM. The CDR3 coding sequence is TGTGCCAGCAGTTTACGCGTTAGAGGTTCACCCCTCCACTTT. It yields the protein CASSLRVRGSPLHF.

This sequence joins TRBV5-6 and TRBJ2-5, with TRBD1 as a possible D gene (6 bases). The length of the CDR3 is 12 residues. V dropped 3 bases and J dropped 9 bases, with 12 bases sitting between them. The germline gives CDR1 SGHDT, CDR2 YYEEEE. As DNA, the CDR3 is TGTGCCAGCAGCTCAACAGGGACACCCCAGTACTTC. It is translated as CASSSTGTPQYF.

This clone was seen a handful of times. The genes are TRBV28 and TRBJ1-2; D is perhaps TRBD1 (6 bases). Looked up from germline, CDR1 is MDHEN and CDR2 is SYDVKM. V lost 5 bases, J lost 4 bases, and 11 bases lay in between. The CDR3 is 13 amino acids. Here the CDR3 reads CASSLAGAYGYTF. In DNA, the CDR3 is TGTGCCAGCAGTCTGGCGGGGGCCTATGGCTACACCTTC.

V is TRBV28 and J is TRBJ1-3; a possible D gene is TRBD1 (5 bases). The CDR3 extends over 14 amino acids. V lost 6 bases and J 2 bases, leaving 11 bases between the germline ends. Germline V gives CDR1 MDHEN, CDR2 SYDVKM. The CDR3 nucleotides are TGTGCCAGCAGCCTGACAGAAGCTGGAAACACCATATATTTT. Its translation: CASSLTEAGNTIYF.

This chain connects TRBV28 to TRBJ1-2; 8 bases agree with TRBD1. With V trimmed by 8 bases and J by 7 bases, 12 bases remained unmatched. The CDR3 covers 14 residues. Germline lookup yields CDR1 MDHEN and CDR2 SYDVKM. The CDR3 sequence: CASREVGQGTGYTF. The DNA of the CDR3 is TGTGCCAGCCGAGAGGTAGGACAGGGAACTGGCTACACCTTC.

The chain has TRBV11-2 and TRBJ2-6; weak D call: TRBD1 (6 bases). This CDR3 contains 18 residues. The germline V gene has CDR1 SGHAT and CDR2 FQNNGV. Trimming removed 4 bases at V and 0 bases at J, with 16 bases between. CDR3 region: CASSSRGSEDSGANVLTF. As DNA, the CDR3 is TGTGCCAGCAGCTCGAGGGGGAGTGAGGACTCTGGGGCCAACGTCCTGACTTTC.

This chain uses TRBV11-2 with TRBJ2-3, with 12 positions matching TRBD2. The germline gives CDR1 SGHAT, CDR2 FQNNGV. The CDR3 loop spans 18 amino acids. Unmatched junction bases numbered 7, after V lost 1 base and J lost 2 bases. The CDR3, as DNA: TGTGCCAGCAGCTTAGGGTTACTAGCGGGGGGTTCCACAGATACGCAGTATTTT. It is translated as CASSLGLLAGGSTDTQYF.

The chain combines TRBV28 with TRBJ2-3; no definite D call. CDR1 is MDHEN and CDR2 is SYDVKM in the germline V gene. The CDR3 contains 14 residues. The V end was cut by 7 bases, the J end by 0 bases, with 11 bases between. The CDR3 bases are TGTGCCAGCAATAGACTGCTTAGCACAGATACGCAGTATTTT. Protein sequence: CASNRLLSTDTQYF.

The chain uses TRBV28 and TRBJ2-7, with D perhaps assigned TRBD1 or TRBD2 (7 bases each). The germline V gene encodes CDR1 MDHEN and CDR2 SYDVKM. Deletions cut 4 bases from V and 2 bases from J, with 15 bases between. The CDR3 consists of 15 residues. CDR3 residues: CASSSPGGDTYEQYF. For the CDR3, the DNA is TGTGCCAGCAGTTCCCCAGGGGGGGATACCTACGAGCAGTACTTC.

This chain joins TRBV13 and TRBJ1-2, with 9 bases lining up with TRBD1. Trimming removed 5 bases from V and 0 bases from J; junction bases left unmatched: 13. CDR1 and CDR2 (germline): PRHDT, FYEKMQ (reference sequence). The CDR3 covers 18 residues. The CDR3 sequence is CASSRQGDREVPNYGYTF. DNA for the CDR3: TGTGCCAGCAGCCGGCAAGGGGACAGGGAGGTACCTAACTATGGCTACACCTTC.

The chain carries TRBV6-2 or TRBV6-3 and TRBJ2-6; D not resolved. The CDR3 length is 16 residues. The ends were cut back, 4 bases at V and 3 bases at J, with 13 bases in the middle. Looked up from germline, CDR1 is MNHEY and CDR2 is SVGEGT. CDR3 in amino acids: CASSWAGSDGANVLTF. The CDR3 DNA is TGTGCCAGCAGTTGGGCAGGCTCGGATGGGGCCAACGTCCTGACTTTC.